This T cell receptor beta chain was captured in a study of cytomegalovirus exposure and HLA in healthy donors. Study findings and constraints: Donor immune exposure was known only as CMV serostatus. V- and J-gene trimming in TCR beta was tied to a missense DCLRE1C variant by an analysis performed later. Later analysis showed TCR association rates varying by HLA locus, highest for DRB1 and lowest for HLA-C.

Notes on this clone: What it binds is not known.

All donors participated as healthy donors of bone marrow. This CDR3 has 16 amino acids. V lost 1 base, J lost 2 bases, and 6 bases stayed unmatched. The germline V gene has CDR1 LNHNV and CDR2 YYDKDF (reference sequence). The PCR employed 60 Vbeta primers together with 13 Jbeta primers. Data came from immunoSEQ multiplex PCR; TCRdb stores just in-frame clones and leaves some out. Here the sample spans 140,000 or so clones, around four fifths being singletons. The source of this sequence is a boy aged 2 to 10 in good health and CMV-seronegative. The rearrangement links TRBV15 to TRBJ2-7; 9 bases line up with TRBD2. Source material: PBMCs. The CDR3: CATSRASGRRAYEQYF. Here the CDR3 DNA reads TGTGCCACCAGCAGAGCGAGCGGGAGGAGGGCCTACGAGCAGTACTTC.